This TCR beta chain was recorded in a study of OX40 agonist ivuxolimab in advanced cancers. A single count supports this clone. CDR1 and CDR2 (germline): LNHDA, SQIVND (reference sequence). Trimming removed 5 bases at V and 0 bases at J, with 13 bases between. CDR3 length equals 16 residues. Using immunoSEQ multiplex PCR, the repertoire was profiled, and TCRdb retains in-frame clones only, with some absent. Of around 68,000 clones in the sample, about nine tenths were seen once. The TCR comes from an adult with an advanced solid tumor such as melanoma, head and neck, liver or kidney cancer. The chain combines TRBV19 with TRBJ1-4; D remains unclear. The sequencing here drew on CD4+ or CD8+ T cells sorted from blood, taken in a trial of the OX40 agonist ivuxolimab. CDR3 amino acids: CASSFLEVATNEKLFF. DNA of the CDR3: TGTGCCAGTAGTTTTCTCGAGGTTGCAACTAATGAAAAACTGTTTTTT.